The 18 T cell receptor beta chains given below trace back to one sample, sequenced in a study of Tregs in tolerant kidney transplant recipients. Assay: immunoSEQ multiplex PCR; the TCRdb copy retains only in-frame clones and omits some. Among over 60,000 clones listed, roughly 98% were seen once. The material sequenced was CD4+ T cells from blood, taken before the transplant. The receptors were gathered from a human donor who received a combined kidney and bone marrow transplant.

The chain combines TRBV18 with TRBJ1-4, with D maybe TRBD1 (6 bases). Trimming took off 0 bases at V and 5 bases at J, with 10 bases between the two ends. CDR1 and CDR2 (germline): KGHSH, LQKENI. CDR3 length: 15 amino acids. The CDR3 DNA is TGTGCCAGCTCACCACCGGGGGCCGAGAATGAAAAACTGTTTTTT. Encoded protein: CASSPPGAENEKLFF.

This clone was recorded once. The chain recombines TRBV5-1 with TRBJ2-3; D is ambiguous. CDR1 is SGHRS and CDR2 is YFSETQ in the germline V gene. The V end lost 3 bases, the J end lost 0 bases, and 2 bases lay between the germline ends. This CDR3 region has 12 residues. Written as DNA, the CDR3 is TGCGCCAGCAGCTCTAGCACAGATACGCAGTATTTT. Translated: CASSSSTDTQYF.

The chain uses TRBV10-3 and TRBJ2-7; 9 nucleotides agree with TRBD1. Trimming took 7 bases from V and 5 from J; bases not matched to a gene: 15. This CDR3 is built from 16 residues. Germline lookup yields CDR1 ENHRY and CDR2 SYGVKD. Written as DNA, the CDR3 is TGTGCCATCAAGAACAAATTGGGACAGGGAGAGGACGAGCAGTACTTC. Its translation: CAIKNKLGQGEDEQYF.

This clone was counted a single time. This chain joins TRBV6-5 and TRBJ2-1; possibly TRBD2 for D (6 bases). The CDR3 runs to 16 residues. V lost 4 bases and J lost 0, with 13 bases in between. Germline values: CDR1 MNHEY, CDR2 SVGAGI. This CDR3 is CASSFSGTSSYNEQFF. The CDR3 region has the DNA TGTGCCAGCAGTTTTAGCGGTACTAGCTCCTACAATGAGCAGTTCTTC.

The chain is built from TRBV10-3 and TRBJ2-3, with TRBD2 identical over 13 bases. Germline V gene sequence: CDR1 ENHRY, CDR2 SYGVKD. This CDR3 contains 15 residues. The junction had 4 bases not matched to a gene; V was cut back by 4 bases and J by 6 bases. The CDR3 DNA reads TGTGCCATCAGTGGGACTAGCGGGAGCTTGGATACGCAGTATTTT. This encodes CAISGTSGSLDTQYF.

This clone was picked up one time. The chain links TRBV9 to TRBJ2-1, with TRBD1 identical over 9 bases. CDR3 length: 16 amino acids. With 4 bases clipped from V and 2 bases from J, the junction kept 7 bases outside the gene matches. The germline gives CDR1 SGDLS, CDR2 YYNGEE. The CDR3 bases are TGTGCCAGCAGCCGTACAGGGGGCCGTACCTACAATGAGCAGTTCTTC. It is translated as CASSRTGGRTYNEQFF.

This sequence joins TRBV4-1 and TRBJ1-3; D is unresolved. This CDR3 comprises 15 residues. V lost 6 bases and J 2 bases, leaving 14 bases between the germline ends. Germline V gene sequence: CDR1 MGHRA, CDR2 YSYEKL. The CDR3 protein is CASSPSRSTGNTIYF. In DNA form, the CDR3 reads TGCGCCAGCAGTCCCAGCAGGTCGACTGGAAACACCATATATTTT.

This clone has just a few counts. The chain employs TRBV2 and TRBJ2-7, with D possibly matching TRBD1 (6 bases). There are 12 residues in the CDR3. Germline V CDR1 and CDR2: SNHLY, FYNNEI. With 4 bases removed from V and 3 bases from J, the gap between germline ends came to 7 bases. In DNA, the CDR3 is TGTGCCAGCAGTGCAGGGGTCTACGAGCAGTACTTC. Its translation: CASSAGVYEQYF.

This clone was observed a single time. The chain has TRBV9 and TRBJ2-1; D perhaps matches TRBD1 (5 bases). The CDR3 is made up of 16 amino acids. The germline gives CDR1 SGDLS, CDR2 YYNGEE. The germline V and J ends were trimmed by 0 bases and 0 bases, with 10 bases remaining between them. The CDR3: CASSVVGRGSYNEQFF. The DNA of the CDR3 is TGTGCCAGCAGCGTAGTTGGAAGGGGCTCCTACAATGAGCAGTTCTTC.

The CDR3 DNA is TGTGCCAGCAGCCAATCAGGGCGCAATGAGCAGTTCTTC. It encodes CASSQSGRNEQFF. The rearrangement links TRBV14 to TRBJ2-1; possibly TRBD1 for D (5 bases). Trimming removed 2 bases from V and 6 bases from J, with 8 bases in between. Per the germline V gene, CDR1 is SGHDN and CDR2 is FVKESK. The CDR3 length is 13 residues. The full variable domain, in which reference TRBV14 and TRBJ2-1 provide the parts outside the CDR3, is EAGVTQFPSHSVIEKGQTVTLRCDPISGHDNLYWYRRVMGKEIKFLLHFVKESKQDESGMPNNRFLAERTGGTYSTLKVQPAELEDSGVYFCASSQSGRNEQFFGPGTRLTVL.

The chain recombines TRBV2 with TRBJ1-4; D might be TRBD1 (5 bases). Trimming left V 5 bases short and J 2 bases short, with 9 bases between. The CDR3 has 14 residues. Germline V gene lookup returns CDR1 SNHLY and CDR2 FYNNEI. For the CDR3, the DNA is TGTGCCAGCAGTCTCAGGGTGACTAATGAAAAACTGTTTTTT. Translation gives CASSLRVTNEKLFF. Filled out from reference TRBV2 and TRBJ1-4, the complete variable domain reads EPEVTQTPSHQVTQMGQEVILRCVPISNHLYFYWYRQILGQKVEFLVSFYNNEISEKSEIFDDQFSVERPDGSNFTLKIRSTKLEDSAMYFCASSLRVTNEKLFFGSGTQLSVL.

The V call is TRBV5-1, the J call TRBJ2-7, with no clear D. The CDR3 runs 12 residues. Trimming pared 7 bases from V and 2 bases from J, leaving 10 bases between. CDR1 is SGHRS and CDR2 is YFSETQ in the germline V gene. The CDR3 region is CASGPSTYEQYF. The CDR3 DNA reads TGCGCCAGCGGCCCCTCCACCTACGAGCAGTACTTC.

The chain has TRBV5-1 and TRBJ2-1; D remains unclear. V was cut by 8 bases and J by 2 bases, with 11 bases left in between. The CDR3 extends over 13 amino acids. Germline values: CDR1 SGHRS, CDR2 YFSETQ. DNA for the CDR3: TGCGCCAGTGCGAGTCGCCCCTACAATGAGCAGTTCTTC. This translates into CASASRPYNEQFF.

The genes are TRBV2 and TRBJ1-3; D is possibly TRBD1 (6 bases). The V and J ends lost 8 bases and 1 base respectively, with 12 bases between them. CDR3 length: 14 amino acids. Germline CDR1 reads SNHLY; CDR2 reads FYNNEI. The CDR3 loop reads CASALQGSGNTIYF. The CDR3 nucleotides are TGTGCCAGCGCATTACAGGGTTCTGGAAACACCATATATTTT.

The V and J genes are TRBV25-1 and TRBJ1-2; 7 bases line up with TRBD1. The CDR3 is made up of 14 amino acids. V lost 3 bases to trimming and J lost 6 bases; unmatched junction nucleotides: 7. Germline CDR1 reads MGHDK; CDR2 reads SYGVNS. The CDR3: CASSEGRGWDGYTF. In DNA form, the CDR3 reads TGTGCCAGCAGTGAGGGCAGGGGGTGGGATGGCTACACCTTC.

The chain links TRBV7-2 to TRBJ2-7, with D hard to call. Trimming removed 5 bases at V and 3 bases at J, with 17 bases between. The CDR3 covers 15 residues. Per the germline V gene, CDR1 is SGHTA and CDR2 is FQGNSA. CDR3 region: CASSPSVVYFYEQYF. The CDR3 DNA sequence: TGTGCCAGCAGCCCTAGTGTTGTGTATTTCTACGAGCAGTACTTC.

This sequence joins TRBV10-3 and TRBJ1-2; weak D call: TRBD1 (6 bases). Per the germline V gene, CDR1 is ENHRY and CDR2 is SYGVKD. This CDR3 comprises 11 residues. With 10 bases removed from V and 4 bases from J, the gap between germline ends came to 10 bases. Here the CDR3 reads CATRTAYGYTF. CDR3 DNA: TGTGCCACCAGGACAGCCTATGGCTACACCTTC.

This rearrangement joins TRBV19 to TRBJ1-2; the D gene is possibly TRBD1 (5 bases). V lost 3 bases and J 0 bases, leaving 11 bases between the germline ends. This CDR3 region has 15 residues. Germline assignment: CDR1 LNHDA and CDR2 SQIVND (reference sequence). The CDR3 protein is CASSIWTSANYGYTF. The CDR3 DNA reads as TGTGCCAGTAGTATTTGGACATCTGCTAACTATGGCTACACCTTC. The full variable domain, completed using reference TRBV19 and TRBJ1-2, is DGGITQSPKYLFRKEGQNVTLSCEQNLNHDAMYWYRQDPGQGLRLIYYSQIVNDFQKGDIAEGYSVSREKKESFPLTVTSAQKNPTAFYLCASSIWTSANYGYTFGSGTRLTVV.